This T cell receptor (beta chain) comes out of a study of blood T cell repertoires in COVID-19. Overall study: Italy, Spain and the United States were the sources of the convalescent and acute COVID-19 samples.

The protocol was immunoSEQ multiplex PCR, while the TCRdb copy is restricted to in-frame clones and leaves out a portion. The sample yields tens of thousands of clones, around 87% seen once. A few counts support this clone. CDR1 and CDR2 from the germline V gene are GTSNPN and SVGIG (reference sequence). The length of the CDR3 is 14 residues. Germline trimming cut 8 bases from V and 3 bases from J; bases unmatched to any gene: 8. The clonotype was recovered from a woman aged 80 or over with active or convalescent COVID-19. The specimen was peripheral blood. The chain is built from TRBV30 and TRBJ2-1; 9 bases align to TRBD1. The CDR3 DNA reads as TGTGCCGGCTATTCGGACAGGGGCTACAATGAGCAGTTCTTC. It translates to CAGYSDRGYNEQFF.